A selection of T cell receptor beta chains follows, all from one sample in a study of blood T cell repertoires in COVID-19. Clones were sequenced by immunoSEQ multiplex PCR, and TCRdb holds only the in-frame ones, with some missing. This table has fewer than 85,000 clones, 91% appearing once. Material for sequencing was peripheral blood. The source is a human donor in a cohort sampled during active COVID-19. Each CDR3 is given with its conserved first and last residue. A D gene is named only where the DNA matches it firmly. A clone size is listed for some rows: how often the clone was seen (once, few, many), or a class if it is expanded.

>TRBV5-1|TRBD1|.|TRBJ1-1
CASSLDGQGNTEAFF
TGCGCCAGCAGCTTGGATGGACAGGGGAACACTGAAGCTTTCTTT
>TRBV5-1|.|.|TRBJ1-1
CASSFTQGNTEAFF
TGCGCCAGCAGCTTCACGCAGGGAAACACTGAAGCTTTCTTT
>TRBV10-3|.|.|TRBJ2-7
CATNSPTVREQYF
TGTGCCACCAATTCACCTACTGTGAGAGAGCAGTACTTC
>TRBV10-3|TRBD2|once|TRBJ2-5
CAINRAGGSLETQYF
TGTGCCATCAACAGAGCGGGGGGTAGTCTAGAGACCCAGTACTTC
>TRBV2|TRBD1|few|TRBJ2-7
CASSWDRAYEQYF
TGTGCCAGCAGTTGGGACAGAGCCTACGAGCAGTACTTC
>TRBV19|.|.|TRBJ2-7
CASSIVDASEQYF
TGTGCCAGTAGTATAGTAGATGCCTCCGAGCAGTACTTC
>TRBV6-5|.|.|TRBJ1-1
CASTPRERPEAFF
TGTGCCAGCACCCCCCGGGAGAGACCTGAAGCTTTCTTT
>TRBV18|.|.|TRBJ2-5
CASSPPGGVPETQYF
TGTGCCAGCTCACCACCGGGGGGTGTTCCAGAGACCCAGTACTTC
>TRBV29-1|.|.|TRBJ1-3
CSVESMSSGNTIYF
TGCAGCGTTGAATCAATGAGCTCTGGAAACACCATATATTTT
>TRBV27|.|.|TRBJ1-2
CASSQRGEGRYYGYTF
TGTGCCAGCAGTCAACGGGGAGAAGGCAGATATTATGGCTACACCTTC
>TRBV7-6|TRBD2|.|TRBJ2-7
CASSPSGGAYEQYF
TGTGCCAGCAGTCCTAGCGGGGGGGCCTACGAGCAGTACTTC
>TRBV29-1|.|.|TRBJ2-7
CSVVKVWESYEQYF
TGCAGCGTTGTAAAGGTGTGGGAGTCCTACGAGCAGTACTTC
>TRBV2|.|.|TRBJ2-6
CASSRGGANVLTF
TGTGCCAGCAGTAGAGGTGGGGCCAACGTCCTGACTTTC
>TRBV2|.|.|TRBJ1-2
CASSERTASINSYGYTF
TGTGCCAGCAGTGAACGGACAGCTTCCATTAACAGCTATGGCTACACCTTC
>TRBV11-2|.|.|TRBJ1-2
CASSSSRGRVDDHGYTF
TGTGCCAGCAGCTCCTCCCGGGGGAGGGTGGATGACCATGGCTACACCTTC
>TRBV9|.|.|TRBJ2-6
CASSVETGRGANVLTF
TGTGCCAGCAGCGTTGAGACAGGACGTGGGGCCAACGTCCTGACTTTC
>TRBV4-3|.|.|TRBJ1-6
CASSRAGTSDGPLHF
TGCGCCAGCAGCCGCGCCGGGACATCGGACGGGCCCCTCCACTTT
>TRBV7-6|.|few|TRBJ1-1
CASSFPGNTEAFF
TGTGCCAGCAGCTTCCCCGGGAACACTGAAGCTTTCTTT
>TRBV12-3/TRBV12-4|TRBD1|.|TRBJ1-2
CASSLGDSAYTF
TGTGCCAGCAGTTTAGGGGACAGCGCCTACACCTTC
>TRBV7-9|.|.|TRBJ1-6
CASSLQGSNSPLHF
TGTGCCAGCAGCCTACAGGGCTCTAATTCACCCCTCCACTTT
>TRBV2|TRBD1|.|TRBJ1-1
CASTSGRQGGLNTEAFF
TGTGCCAGCACCTCTGGGAGACAGGGCGGATTGAACACTGAAGCTTTCTTT
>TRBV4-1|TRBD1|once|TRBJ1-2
CASSQGQGGYGYTF
TGCGCCAGCAGCCAAGGACAGGGGGGTTATGGCTACACCTTC
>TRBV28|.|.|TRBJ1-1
CASSFNPMNTEAFF
TGTGCCAGCAGTTTCAATCCTATGAACACTGAAGCTTTCTTT
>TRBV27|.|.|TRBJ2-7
CATSRPRGEQYF
TGTGCCACCTCCAGACCAAGGGGGGAGCAGTACTTC
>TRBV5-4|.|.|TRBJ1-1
CASSLNRDTHTEAFF
TGTGCCAGCAGCTTAAACCGGGACACCCACACTGAAGCTTTCTTT
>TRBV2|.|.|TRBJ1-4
CASSVDGYGLFF
TGTGCCAGCAGTGTAGACGGGTATGGACTGTTTTTT
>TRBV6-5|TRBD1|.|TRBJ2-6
CASSSQGAGANVLTF
TGTGCCAGCAGTTCACAGGGGGCCGGGGCCAACGTCCTGACTTTC
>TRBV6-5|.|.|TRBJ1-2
CASSPSRTAWGGYTF
TGTGCCAGCAGTCCCTCCCGGACAGCCTGGGGTGGCTACACCTTC
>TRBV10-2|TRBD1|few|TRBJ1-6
CASSGGTGGRNSPLHF
TGCGCCAGCAGCGGGGGGACAGGGGGAAGAAATTCACCCCTCCACTTT
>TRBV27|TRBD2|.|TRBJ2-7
CASSPTPGLAGITYEQYF
TGTGCCAGCAGCCCAACCCCAGGACTAGCGGGGATTACCTACGAGCAGTACTTC
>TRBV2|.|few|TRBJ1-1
CASTREGLNTEAFF
TGTGCCAGCACCAGGGAAGGGTTGAACACTGAAGCTTTCTTT
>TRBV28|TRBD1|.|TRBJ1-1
CASTMTGLNTEAFF
TGTGCCAGCACCATGACAGGGTTGAACACTGAAGCTTTCTTT
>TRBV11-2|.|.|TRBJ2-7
CASSRPGVAGPFEQYF
TGTGCCAGCAGCCGACCCGGGGTAGCTGGCCCCTTCGAGCAGTACTTC
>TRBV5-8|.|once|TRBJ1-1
CASSKKGLSASRAFF
TGTGCCAGCAGCAAGAAGGGGTTAAGTGCTTCCAGAGCTTTCTTT
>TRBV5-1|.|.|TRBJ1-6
CASSFGGAARTSPLHF
TGCGCCAGCAGCTTTGGGGGGGCGGCCCGAACATCACCCCTCCACTTT
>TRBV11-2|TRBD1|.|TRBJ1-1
CASSPGTGRTNTEAFF
TGTGCCAGCAGCCCAGGGACAGGGAGAACGAACACTGAAGCTTTCTTT
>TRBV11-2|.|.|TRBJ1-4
CASSLDPSNEKLFF
TGTGCCAGCAGCTTAGACCCGAGTAATGAAAAACTGTTTTTT
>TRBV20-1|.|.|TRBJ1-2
CSARAYGYTF
TGCAGTGCCAGGGCTTATGGCTACACCTTC
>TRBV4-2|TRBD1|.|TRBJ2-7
CASSQHRDRDFYEQYF
TGTGCCAGCAGCCAACACCGGGACAGGGACTTCTACGAGCAGTACTTC
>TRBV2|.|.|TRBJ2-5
CASLEGGGGKTQYF
TGTGCCAGCTTGGAGGGGGGGGGCGGCAAGACCCAGTACTTC